This T cell receptor (beta chain) appears in the sequencing data of a study of T cell responses to AZD1222 COVID-19 vaccine. The overall study: Recipients boosted at about 4 weeks or about 12 weeks are pooled.

Trimming removed 2 bases at V and 8 bases at J, with 9 bases between. The germline V gene has CDR1 MNHNY and CDR2 SVGAGI (reference sequence). The CDR3 has 12 amino acids. Sequenced by immunoSEQ multiplex PCR; TCRdb stores in-frame clones only, minus some. The profile shows about 140,000 clones, 89% of them singletons. This chain joins TRBV6-6 and TRBJ1-2; D uncertain. This receptor was taken from an adult in good health. Sequenced here: peripheral blood, sampled on day 0 of AZD1222 vaccination. The DNA of the CDR3 is TGTGCCAGCAGTTACAGGGTTGGAGGCTACACCTTC. This translates into CASSYRVGGYTF.